This passage covers 27 T cell receptor beta chains from one sample sequenced in a study of CDR3 diversity in severe acne. TCRdb independently ran MiXCR on the PCR reads; one entry per CDR3 protein. The data show roughly 93,000 distinct CDR3 sequences, roughly 49% seen once. Sequenced: blood. The source of these receptors is a male donor with severe acne vulgaris.

The chain joins TRBV7-2 to TRBJ2-2; TRBD1 or TRBD2 may be the D gene (5 bases each). V was trimmed by 3 bases and J by 11 bases, leaving 10 bases between them. CDR3 length equals 12 residues. Germline CDR1 SGHTA, CDR2 FQGNSA. The CDR3 loop reads CASSFGTAELFF. The CDR3 bases are TGTGCCAGCAGCTTCGGGACCGCCGAGCTGTTTTTT.

The chain has TRBV5-4 and TRBJ2-2; tentatively, D is TRBD2 (5 bases). The CDR3 spans 16 residues. The V gene's germline CDR1 is SGHNT and CDR2 YYREEE (reference sequence). The V gene lost 2 bases and the J gene lost 0 bases, with 11 bases spanning the gap. DNA of the CDR3: TGTGCCAGCAGCTTTAACGGGAACTCGAACACCGGGGAGCTGTTTTTT. Its translation is CASSFNGNSNTGELFF.

A remark on this clonotype: This may be a read error: a much more frequent sequence differs by one nucleotide. The CDR3 nucleotides read TGTGCCAGCAGCTTGGCGGGACGGGGCACTGGCTACACCTTC. It translates to CASSLAGRGTGYTF. The chain employs TRBV5-4 and TRBJ1-2; D is perhaps TRBD1 (5 bases). From germline, CDR1 is SGHNT and CDR2 YYREEE (reference sequence). Trimming took off 0 bases at V and 7 bases at J, with 13 bases between the two ends. The CDR3 loop spans 14 amino acids.

V and J are TRBV10-3 and TRBJ1-5, with D perhaps matching TRBD1 (6 bases). The length of the CDR3 is 15 residues. The germline CDR1 and CDR2 sequences are ENHRY and SYGVKD. The V end was cut by 10 bases, the J end by 6 bases, with 22 bases between. The CDR3 sequence: CASSAGGGRVQPQHF. The CDR3 DNA sequence: TGTGCCAGCAGCGCCGGTGGGGGGCGCGTTCAGCCCCAGCATTTT.

This clonotype was found a few times. This chain uses TRBV29-1 with TRBJ2-5; TRBD2 might be the D (8 bases). V lost 7 bases to trimming and J lost 5 bases, with 17 bases between them. Germline V gene data show CDR1 as SQVTM and CDR2 as ANQGSEA. This CDR3 has 13 residues. Written as DNA, the CDR3 is TGCAGCGCCACCGGGAGGGACAGTGAGACCCAGTACTTC. Residues: CSATGRDSETQYF.

The chain recombines TRBV13 with TRBJ2-7; 9 nucleotides agree with TRBD1. After removal of 1 base from V and 2 bases from J, the junction contained 3 bases not matched to a gene. The CDR3 totals 15 residues. The V gene's germline CDR1 is PRHDT and CDR2 FYEKMQ (reference sequence). CDR3 DNA: TGTGCCAGCAGCTTAGAAGGGACAGGGCCCTACGAGCAGTACTTC. It is translated as CASSLEGTGPYEQYF.

The rearrangement joins TRBV5-1 to TRBJ2-1; 10 bases agree with TRBD1. The germline V gene encodes CDR1 SGHRS and CDR2 YFSETQ. There are 15 residues in the CDR3. V shed 0 bases and J 9 bases; nucleotides not matched to a gene: 6. CDR3 sequence reads: CASSLVGTGDTEQFF. The CDR3 DNA is TGCGCCAGCAGCTTGGTGGGGACAGGGGACACTGAGCAGTTCTTC.

This clonotype was counted between two and nine times. This sequence may be a read error, since a much larger clone differs from it by one base. The rearrangement joins TRBV7-3 to TRBJ2-7; D perhaps matches TRBD1 (7 bases). V was shortened by 0 bases and J by 6 bases, with 9 bases between the two germline ends. Germline-derived CDR1 and CDR2 are SGHTA and FQGTGA. The length of the CDR3 is 13 residues. CDR3 in DNA: TGTGCCAGCAGCTTAACGGAGGGGGCCGAGCAGTACTTC. It codes for CASSLTEGAEQYF.

This clonotype was observed a few times. The rearrangement uses TRBV19 and TRBJ1-1; D is unresolved. V gave up 7 bases and J gave up 5 bases, with 8 bases separating them. The CDR3 extends over 11 amino acids. Germline V gene sequence: CDR1 LNHDA, CDR2 SQIVND (reference sequence). The CDR3: CASTRQTEAFF. DNA of the CDR3: TGTGCCAGTACTCGGCAGACTGAAGCTTTCTTT.

In this sample, this clonotype turned up many times. The chain couples TRBV29-1 to TRBJ2-7; a weak D match, TRBD2 (6 bases). The germline V and J ends were trimmed by 7 bases and 2 bases, with 15 bases remaining between them. Germline CDR1 is SQVTM and CDR2 is ANQGSEA. This CDR3 has 13 amino acids. CDR3 DNA sequence: TGCAGCGACCGACTAGTAGGGCCCTACGAGCAGTACTTC. This translates into CSDRLVGPYEQYF.

V gene TRBV2 combines with J gene TRBJ2-7; TRBD2 matches 10 bases. The V gene's germline CDR1 is SNHLY and CDR2 FYNNEI. The CDR3 totals 15 residues. With V trimmed by 6 bases and J by 6 bases, 11 bases remained unmatched. In DNA form, the CDR3 reads TGTGCCAGCAGCGGACTAGCGGACAGCTACGTCGAGCAGTACTTC. It specifies CASSGLADSYVEQYF.

As to this clonotype: Because the CDR3 is missing its conserved closing phenylalanine or tryptophan, this is likely a read error. J is TRBJ1-2 and V is TRBV6-5; TRBD1 might be the D (5 bases). V was trimmed by 0 bases and J by 5 bases, leaving 13 bases between them. From germline, CDR1 is MNHEY and CDR2 SVGAGI. The CDR3 has 15 residues. The CDR3, as DNA: TGTGCCAGCAGTTACTCGGAGGTTGGGGGTTATGGCTACACCCTC. This translates into CASSYSEVGGYGYTL.

This clonotype was seen repeatedly, ten times or more. This chain connects TRBV15 to TRBJ2-1; tentatively, D is TRBD1 (5 bases). Germline loops: CDR1 LNHNV, CDR2 YYDKDF (reference sequence). Trimming stripped 0 bases from V and 7 bases from J, with 31 bases between. The CDR3 totals 21 residues. The CDR3: CATSRDSSRRTMSSARNEQFF. The CDR3 bases are TGTGCCACCAGCAGAGATTCCAGCAGGCGGACAATGAGTTCCGCTAGAAATGAGCAGTTCTTC.

The V call is TRBV6-2 or TRBV6-3, the J call TRBJ1-1, with TRBD1 identical over 7 bases. The germline CDR1 and CDR2 sequences are MNHEY and SVGEGT. V lost 6 bases, J lost 4 bases, and 14 bases stayed unmatched. The CDR3 contains 16 residues. CDR3 DNA sequence: TGTGCCAGCAGCTTCGTCTTAGGGGGCGCCGGCACTGAAGCTTTCTTT. Residues: CASSFVLGGAGTEAFF.

Concerning this clonotype itself: A read error may explain this, as a much larger clone is one base away. J is TRBJ1-5 and V is TRBV15, with D maybe TRBD1 (6 bases). From germline, CDR1 is LNHNV and CDR2 YYDKDF (reference sequence). V lost 2 bases, J lost 6 bases, and 11 bases lay in between. The CDR3 length is 14 residues. CDR3 sequence reads: CATSRRTDSQPQHF. CDR3 bases: TGTGCCACCAGCAGACGAACGGACAGTCAGCCCCAGCATTTT.

This clonotype appeared once. At one boundary the junction diverges from the germline segment, which might be a read error. The chain joins TRBV7-2 to TRBJ2-7; D assignment may be TRBD1 or TRBD2 (6 bases each). Germline values: CDR1 SGHTA, CDR2 FQGNSA. This CDR3 has 16 amino acids. The CDR3 sequence: CASNLAWGAGSYEQYF. CDR3 bases: TGTGCCAGCAACTTAGCGTGGGGGGCAGGTTCCTACGAGCAGTACTTC.

V usage is TRBV9 and J usage is TRBJ2-5; possible D gene TRBD2, 6 bases. This CDR3 has 12 amino acids. Trimming cost V 2 bases and J 7 bases, with 9 bases left between them. CDR1 SGDLS and CDR2 YYNGEE come from the germline V gene. Here the CDR3 reads CASSVSAGTQYF. The CDR3 DNA sequence: TGTGCCAGCAGCGTTTCAGCGGGGACCCAGTACTTC. The variable domain in full, completed from reference TRBV9 and TRBJ2-5, reads DSGVTQTPKHLITATGQRVTLRCSPRSGDLSVYWYQQSLDQGLQFLIQYYNGEERAKGNILERFSAQQFPDLHSELNLSSLELGDSALYFCASSVSAGTQYFGPGTRLLVL.

This clonotype has a count of ten or more. V and J are TRBV6-6 and TRBJ2-3; 9 bases match TRBD2. V lost 5 bases, J lost 3 bases, and 9 bases stayed unmatched. The CDR3 is 16 residues long. Germline V gene sequence: CDR1 MNHNY, CDR2 SVGAGI (reference sequence). DNA of the CDR3: TGTGCCAGCAGTCCTGTAGCGGGAGCCTATACAGATACGCAGTATTTT. Residues: CASSPVAGAYTDTQYF.

The chain employs TRBV29-1 and TRBJ2-5; 9 bases align to TRBD2. This CDR3 has 15 residues. The germline CDR1 and CDR2 sequences are SQVTM and ANQGSEA. Trimming cost V 1 base and J 4 bases; bases outside gene matches: 7. The CDR3 protein is CSVEVPSGIGETQYF. DNA of the CDR3: TGCAGCGTTGAAGTGCCTAGCGGGATCGGAGAGACCCAGTACTTC.

This chain uses TRBV19 with TRBJ1-1; 8 bases agree with TRBD1. J was trimmed by 11 bases and V by 3 bases; bases with no gene match: 8. The CDR3 runs 13 residues. Looked up from germline, CDR1 is LNHDA and CDR2 is SQIVND (reference sequence). Here the CDR3 DNA reads TGTGCCAGTAGTATCAACAGGGGGAGGGACGCTTTCTTT. Translating gives CASSINRGRDAFF.

This clonotype was detected only a few times. This sequence joins TRBV6-6 and TRBJ1-2; 9 bases fit TRBD1. The CDR3 totals 14 residues. Germline CDR1 and CDR2: MNHNY and SVGAGI (reference sequence). J lost 7 bases, V lost 8 bases, and 11 bases had no gene match. CDR3 nucleotide sequence: TGTGCCAGCCATGGAACAGGGGGCGCTTTTGGCTACACCTTC. The encoded protein is CASHGTGGAFGYTF.

This clonotype was observed at least ten times. The chain links TRBV20-1 to TRBJ2-1, with 10 bases identical to TRBD2. The J segment lost 2 bases and the V segment lost 3 bases, leaving 4 bases of the junction unmatched. The CDR3 has 15 amino acids. CDR1 and CDR2 from the germline V gene are DFQATT and SNEGSKA (reference sequence). The DNA for the CDR3 is TGCAGTGCTAGTTTTAGCGGGAGGCCCTACAATGAGCAGTTCTTC. Translation gives CSASFSGRPYNEQFF.

Remarks on this clonotype: One base away lies a much larger clone, so this may be a sequencing read error. This likely comes from a read error, as the CDR3 has no conserved phenylalanine or tryptophan at its end. The V call is TRBV5-1, the J call TRBJ1-6, with TRBD1 as a possible D gene (6 bases). CDR1 is SGHRS and CDR2 is YFSETQ in the germline V gene. This CDR3 is built from 15 residues. The V gene lost 2 bases and the J gene lost 3 bases, with 9 bases spanning the gap. CDR3 coding DNA: TGCGCCAGCAGCTTCCGGGACAACTATAATTCACCCCTCCACTTA. It yields the protein CASSFRDNYNSPLHL.

This clonotype has just a few counts. DNA of the CDR3: TGTGCCAGTAGCCCTAGTGAGAACACTGAAGCTTTCTTT. It codes for CASSPSENTEAFF. The rearrangement uses TRBV7-6 and TRBJ1-1; D gene unclear. This CDR3 has 13 amino acids. Germline CDR1 and CDR2: SGHVS and FNYEAQ. The V end was cut by 9 bases, the J end by 1 base, with 12 bases between.

This clonotype was recorded many times. This chain's CDR3 is CASSPYRGGTDTQYF. CDR3 coding DNA: TGTGCCAGCAGCCCCTACAGAGGGGGCACAGATACGCAGTATTTT. This chain uses TRBV12-3 or TRBV12-4 with TRBJ2-3, with D possibly being TRBD1 or TRBD2 (5 bases each). CDR3 length: 15 residues. V shed 6 bases and J shed 1 base, with 14 bases lying between them.

This rearrangement joins TRBV25-1 to TRBJ1-1; the D gene is possibly TRBD1 (6 bases). V dropped 5 bases and J dropped 3 bases, with 16 bases sitting between them. Germline CDR1 MGHDK, CDR2 SYGVNS. The length of the CDR3 is 15 residues. DNA for the CDR3: TGTGCCAGCAGTCCCTCAGGGGAGGCGGACACTGAAGCTTTCTTT. This gives the protein CASSPSGEADTEAFF.

Worth noting for this clonotype: Given a much more abundant clone one base away, this may be a read error. The V gene is TRBV5-1, the J gene TRBJ2-2, with TRBD1 identical over 9 bases. The V segment lost 6 bases and the J segment 4 bases; nucleotides outside the gene matches: 4. This CDR3 is built from 14 residues. The germline V gene encodes CDR1 SGHRS and CDR2 YFSETQ. The CDR3, as DNA: TGCGCCAGCACCGGACAGGGGTCCACCGGGGAGCTGTTTTTT. Translation: CASTGQGSTGELFF.